Listed below are T cell receptor beta chains from one sample, sequenced in a study of T-cell reconstitution after alpha-beta-depleted transplantation in children. TCRdb re-called the PCR reads with MiXCR, one entry per CDR3 protein. The sample lists around 250,000 distinct CDR3 sequences, around 7.5% occurring once. The material was PBMCs, mostly from graft donor cells, obtained 180 days after TCRalphabeta/CD19-depleted stem cell transplant. These receptors all stem from a male patient younger than 18 who had a stem cell transplant for acute lymphoblastic leukemia, so the T cells may come from the graft donor. CDR3s include the opening cysteine and the closing phenylalanine or tryptophan. D genes are given only for firm matches. Size is stated for part of the rows, as once, few or many counts, or as a class when the clone is expanded.

d_call: .; clone_size: many; j_call: TRBJ1-5; v_call: TRBV20-1; cdr3_nt: TGCAGTGCTAGACCCCGACTCACCCCCAATCAGCCCCAGCATTTT; cdr3_aa: CSARPRLTPNQPQHF
d_call: TRBD2; clone_size: many; j_call: TRBJ2-1; v_call: TRBV5-1; cdr3_nt: TGCGCCAGCAGCCTAAGCCTAGCGGGATCGTACAATGAGCAGTTCTTC; cdr3_aa: CASSLSLAGSYNEQFF
d_call: .; clone_size: many; j_call: TRBJ2-2; v_call: TRBV28; cdr3_nt: TGTGCCAGCAGTTTTTCCGACTACCAACGAACCGGGGAGCTGTTTTTT; cdr3_aa: CASSFSDYQRTGELFF
d_call: .; clone_size: many; j_call: TRBJ2-7; v_call: TRBV7-3; cdr3_nt: TGTGCCAGCAGCTTAACCGGGCGGGCAGGGGCTGGATACTACGAGCAGTACTTC; cdr3_aa: CASSLTGRAGAGYYEQYF
d_call: TRBD2; clone_size: .; j_call: TRBJ2-1; v_call: TRBV20-1; cdr3_nt: TGCAGTGCTAGACTAGCGGGAGTTTACAATGAGCAGTTCTTC; cdr3_aa: CSARLAGVYNEQFF
d_call: .; clone_size: .; j_call: TRBJ1-1; v_call: TRBV18; cdr3_nt: TGTGCCAGCTCACCAGGGGGGCCCCGGAGCACTGAAGCTTTCTTT; cdr3_aa: CASSPGGPRSTEAFF
d_call: .; clone_size: many; j_call: TRBJ2-1; v_call: TRBV5-1; cdr3_nt: TGCGCCAGCAGCTTGCCCCCCGGGGACTACAATGAGCAGTTCTTC; cdr3_aa: CASSLPPGDYNEQFF
d_call: TRBD2; clone_size: many; j_call: TRBJ2-1; v_call: TRBV27; cdr3_nt: TGTGCCAGCAGTTTCTCGGGGAGCGGGAGCTACCTCGATGAGCAGTTCTTC; cdr3_aa: CASSFSGSGSYLDEQFF
d_call: .; clone_size: .; j_call: TRBJ2-3; v_call: TRBV20-1; cdr3_nt: TGCAGTGCTAGCAACCTCCCTATAGGGGATACGCAGTATTTT; cdr3_aa: CSASNLPIGDTQYF
d_call: TRBD2; clone_size: few; j_call: TRBJ2-7; v_call: TRBV9; cdr3_nt: TGTGCCAGCAGCGTAGTAGTTTTGGGACTAGCGGGAGCCCCCAGAGACTACGAGCAGTACTTC; cdr3_aa: CASSVVVLGLAGAPRDYEQYF
d_call: TRBD1; clone_size: many; j_call: TRBJ1-1; v_call: TRBV6-2/TRBV6-3; cdr3_nt: TGTGCCAGCACTATCTACCCCGGGACAGGGAAGAACACTGAAGCTTTCTTT; cdr3_aa: CASTIYPGTGKNTEAFF
d_call: .; clone_size: many; j_call: TRBJ1-1; v_call: TRBV10-3; cdr3_nt: TGTGCCTCGGGAGAGTACCCGAACACTGAAGCTTTCTTT; cdr3_aa: CASGEYPNTEAFF
d_call: .; clone_size: many; j_call: TRBJ1-5; v_call: TRBV15; cdr3_nt: TGTGCCACCGGGGGGGAAATTTATCAGCCCCAGCATTTT; cdr3_aa: CATGGEIYQPQHF
d_call: .; clone_size: many; j_call: TRBJ1-1; v_call: TRBV3-1; cdr3_nt: TGTGCCCGTACACAGGTTCCTTCCCCCTACACTGAAGCTTTCTTT; cdr3_aa: CARTQVPSPYTEAFF
d_call: .; clone_size: many; j_call: TRBJ1-1; v_call: TRBV6-2/TRBV6-3; cdr3_nt: TGTGCCAGCAGTTACTCCCAGGGATGGTTGCGGGGAGCTGAAGCTTTCTTT; cdr3_aa: CASSYSQGWLRGAEAFF
d_call: TRBD1; clone_size: many; j_call: TRBJ1-1; v_call: TRBV9; cdr3_nt: TGTGCCAGCAGCGCACAGGGGTACACTGAAGCTTTCTTT; cdr3_aa: CASSAQGYTEAFF
d_call: .; clone_size: many; j_call: TRBJ2-3; v_call: TRBV24-1; cdr3_nt: TGTGCCACCAGTGGCAAGGGGCCCGAAGGTACAGATACGCAGTATTTT; cdr3_aa: CATSGKGPEGTDTQYF
d_call: TRBD1; clone_size: many; j_call: TRBJ1-2; v_call: TRBV6-5; cdr3_nt: TGTGCCAGCAGTCCCCGGCAGGGGGGGGGACTCGATGGCTACACCTTC; cdr3_aa: CASSPRQGGGLDGYTF
d_call: .; clone_size: many; j_call: TRBJ2-2; v_call: TRBV3-1; cdr3_nt: TGTGCCAGCAGACGCGGGACCACGAACACCGGGGAGCTGTTTTTT; cdr3_aa: CASRRGTTNTGELFF
d_call: .; clone_size: many; j_call: TRBJ2-3; v_call: TRBV5-1; cdr3_nt: TGCGCCAGCAGCTTGGATGGGCGGGCCTCAGATACGCAGTATTTT; cdr3_aa: CASSLDGRASDTQYF
d_call: .; clone_size: .; j_call: TRBJ2-7; v_call: TRBV20-1; cdr3_nt: TGCAGTGCTAGAATAGGGGGGTCGTACGAGCAGTACTTC; cdr3_aa: CSARIGGSYEQYF
d_call: TRBD2; clone_size: many; j_call: TRBJ2-5; v_call: TRBV7-8; cdr3_nt: TGTGCCAGCAGCTTAGCCTTTGGGCTAGCGGGGTCGAAGACCCAGTACTTC; cdr3_aa: CASSLAFGLAGSKTQYF
d_call: .; clone_size: many; j_call: TRBJ1-2; v_call: TRBV11-2; cdr3_nt: TGTGCCAGCAGCTTAGACGTAAAGGGGAAATCTGATGGCTACACCTTC; cdr3_aa: CASSLDVKGKSDGYTF
d_call: .; clone_size: many; j_call: TRBJ1-2; v_call: TRBV3-1; cdr3_nt: TGTGCCAGCAGCCAAGAGGGCAGCGGGCCCTATGGCTACACCTTC; cdr3_aa: CASSQEGSGPYGYTF
d_call: TRBD2; clone_size: many; j_call: TRBJ2-3; v_call: TRBV5-6; cdr3_nt: TGTGCCAGCAGCCCCCCGGTATGGGTAAGCGGGGGGCGAAGGCAGTATTTT; cdr3_aa: CASSPPVWVSGGRRQYF
d_call: .; clone_size: many; j_call: TRBJ1-2; v_call: TRBV29-1; cdr3_nt: TGCAGCGTTGACGGACAGTGGGACTATGGCTACACCTTC; cdr3_aa: CSVDGQWDYGYTF
d_call: .; clone_size: many; j_call: TRBJ1-6; v_call: TRBV11-2; cdr3_nt: TGTGCCAGCAGCTTAAAATCTATTATGGGCTCGAGCTCCTATAATTCACCCCTCCACTTT; cdr3_aa: CASSLKSIMGSSSYNSPLHF
d_call: TRBD1; clone_size: many; j_call: TRBJ1-1; v_call: TRBV28; cdr3_nt: TGTGCCATGTCTCCAGGGGGGCCAATGAACACTGAAGCTTTCTTT; cdr3_aa: CAMSPGGPMNTEAFF
d_call: TRBD2; clone_size: many; j_call: TRBJ2-3; v_call: TRBV5-1; cdr3_nt: TGCGCCAGCAGCTTGTTAGCGGGAGGGCCGGGATTCACAGATACGCAGTATTTT; cdr3_aa: CASSLLAGGPGFTDTQYF
d_call: .; clone_size: .; j_call: TRBJ1-2; v_call: TRBV3-1; cdr3_nt: TGTGCCAGCAGCCAAGATATCCGACCCTGGAGCGCCTATGGCTACACCTTC; cdr3_aa: CASSQDIRPWSAYGYTF
d_call: TRBD2; clone_size: few; j_call: TRBJ2-1; v_call: TRBV5-4; cdr3_nt: TGTGCCAGCAGCTTGATAGCGGGAGTGCATGAGCAGTTCTTC; cdr3_aa: CASSLIAGVHEQFF
d_call: .; clone_size: many; j_call: TRBJ2-2; v_call: TRBV15; cdr3_nt: TGTGCCACCAGCAGAGACGCTACGAACACCGGGGAGCTGTTTTTT; cdr3_aa: CATSRDATNTGELFF
d_call: TRBD2; clone_size: many; j_call: TRBJ2-3; v_call: TRBV7-2; cdr3_nt: TGTGCCAGCAGCTTCTCTAGCGGGGAATCTCCGAATACGCAGTATTTT; cdr3_aa: CASSFSSGESPNTQYF
d_call: .; clone_size: many; j_call: TRBJ1-1; v_call: TRBV12-3/TRBV12-4; cdr3_nt: TGTGCCAGCAGCTGGACCGAGCACACTGAAGCTTTCTTT; cdr3_aa: CASSWTEHTEAFF
d_call: .; clone_size: few; j_call: TRBJ2-2; v_call: TRBV28; cdr3_nt: TGTGCCAGCAACCCCGACAGTTCCCTCGAGAACACCGGGGAGCTGTTTTTT; cdr3_aa: CASNPDSSLENTGELFF
d_call: TRBD1; clone_size: many; j_call: TRBJ2-7; v_call: TRBV7-6; cdr3_nt: TGTGCCAGCAGCTCGACCGGGACAGGGGACTACGAGCAGTACTTC; cdr3_aa: CASSSTGTGDYEQYF
d_call: .; clone_size: many; j_call: TRBJ1-3; v_call: TRBV10-3; cdr3_nt: TGTGCCGGGGGGACCCCTGGAAACACCATATATTTT; cdr3_aa: CAGGTPGNTIYF
d_call: .; clone_size: many; j_call: TRBJ1-3; v_call: TRBV24-1; cdr3_nt: TGTGCCACCAGTGGAGCGGGGCCTCTCTCTGGAAACACCATATATTTT; cdr3_aa: CATSGAGPLSGNTIYF
d_call: TRBD1; clone_size: many; j_call: TRBJ2-1; v_call: TRBV4-1; cdr3_nt: TGCGCCAGCAGCCAAGACCGAGTAAGGAGACAGGGTCGGTTCTTC; cdr3_aa: CASSQDRVRRQGRFF
d_call: .; clone_size: .; j_call: TRBJ2-2; v_call: TRBV25-1; cdr3_nt: TGTGCCAGCAGTGCCAGCTTTAACACCGGGGAGCTGTTTTTT; cdr3_aa: CASSASFNTGELFF
d_call: TRBD1; clone_size: many; j_call: TRBJ1-2; v_call: TRBV7-9; cdr3_nt: TGTGCCAGCAGCTCAAGGACAGGCCCCCTCTATGGCTACACCTTC; cdr3_aa: CASSSRTGPLYGYTF
d_call: .; clone_size: many; j_call: TRBJ1-1; v_call: TRBV20-1; cdr3_nt: TGCAGTGCTAGCTACGGAGGAGGGTCTTGGAACACTGAAGCTTTCTTT; cdr3_aa: CSASYGGGSWNTEAFF
d_call: .; clone_size: many; j_call: TRBJ2-3; v_call: TRBV20-1; cdr3_nt: TGCAGTGCTAGTGACAGAAGCACAGATACGCAGTATTTT; cdr3_aa: CSASDRSTDTQYF
d_call: .; clone_size: many; j_call: TRBJ1-5; v_call: TRBV29-1; cdr3_nt: TGCAGCGTTGGGACCGGTCCGTATCAGCCCCAGCATTTT; cdr3_aa: CSVGTGPYQPQHF
d_call: .; clone_size: many; j_call: TRBJ2-7; v_call: TRBV12-3/TRBV12-4; cdr3_nt: TGTGCCAGCAGTTTTACTTCTCCTTCCTACGAGCAGTACTTC; cdr3_aa: CASSFTSPSYEQYF
d_call: .; clone_size: many; j_call: TRBJ1-2; v_call: TRBV5-1; cdr3_nt: TGCGCCAGCAGCCCCGGATCTGCGGCTGGTGGCTACACCTTC; cdr3_aa: CASSPGSAAGGYTF
d_call: .; clone_size: many; j_call: TRBJ2-5; v_call: TRBV7-9; cdr3_nt: TGTGCCTTGTCAGGCGATGAGACCCAGTACTTC; cdr3_aa: CALSGDETQYF
d_call: TRBD1; clone_size: many; j_call: TRBJ2-2; v_call: TRBV9; cdr3_nt: TGTGCCAGCAGCGTAGCAAGGGACGGGACAGGGAACACCGGGGAGCTGTTTTTT; cdr3_aa: CASSVARDGTGNTGELFF
d_call: TRBD1; clone_size: many; j_call: TRBJ2-3; v_call: TRBV5-1; cdr3_nt: TGCGCCAGACAGGGGTACACAGATACGCAGTATTTT; cdr3_aa: CARQGYTDTQYF
d_call: .; clone_size: many; j_call: TRBJ2-3; v_call: TRBV20-1; cdr3_nt: TGCAGTGCTACGGGCGAGATAAGCACAGATACGCAGTATTTT; cdr3_aa: CSATGEISTDTQYF
d_call: .; clone_size: many; j_call: TRBJ2-2; v_call: TRBV4-2; cdr3_nt: TGTGCCAGCAGCCAAGATAAGGGACGGCATTCGAACACCGGGGAGCTGTTTTTT; cdr3_aa: CASSQDKGRHSNTGELFF
d_call: TRBD2; clone_size: many; j_call: TRBJ2-5; v_call: TRBV20-1; cdr3_nt: TGCAGTGCTAGAAAAGGGACTAGCGGGGGGGGAGTTGAGACCCAGTACTTC; cdr3_aa: CSARKGTSGGGVETQYF
d_call: TRBD1; clone_size: many; j_call: TRBJ1-2; v_call: TRBV6-5; cdr3_nt: TGTGCCAGCAGAAGGGGGACAGGGGGTAGGGCTAACTATGGCTACACCTTC; cdr3_aa: CASRRGTGGRANYGYTF
d_call: .; clone_size: few; j_call: TRBJ2-4; v_call: TRBV6-2/TRBV6-3; cdr3_nt: TGTGCCAGCAGCCCCCATGAGGAGAAAGGCAAAAACATTCAGTACTTC; cdr3_aa: CASSPHEEKGKNIQYF
d_call: TRBD2; clone_size: few; j_call: TRBJ2-2; v_call: TRBV9; cdr3_nt: TGTGCCAGCAGCGTAGTAAGACTAGCTGGCGCCGGGGAGCTGTTTTTT; cdr3_aa: CASSVVRLAGAGELFF
d_call: TRBD2; clone_size: few; j_call: TRBJ2-5; v_call: TRBV20-1; cdr3_nt: TGCAGTGCCGGGGGAACCGGGGGGATCAAAGAGACCCAGTACTTC; cdr3_aa: CSAGGTGGIKETQYF
d_call: .; clone_size: many; j_call: TRBJ2-5; v_call: TRBV7-2; cdr3_nt: TGTGCCAGCAGCTCGCGGAGACAAGAGACCCAGTACTTC; cdr3_aa: CASSSRRQETQYF
d_call: .; clone_size: many; j_call: TRBJ1-1; v_call: TRBV12-3/TRBV12-4; cdr3_nt: TGTGCCAGCAGTTCCCGGGACAACTGGGGAGCTTTCTTT; cdr3_aa: CASSSRDNWGAFF
d_call: TRBD2; clone_size: .; j_call: TRBJ2-7; v_call: TRBV20-1; cdr3_nt: TGCAGTGCTACTTCCCCGGGACTAGCGGGAGAAAAGAGGGCCTACGAGCAGTACTTC; cdr3_aa: CSATSPGLAGEKRAYEQYF
d_call: .; clone_size: many; j_call: TRBJ2-2; v_call: TRBV5-6; cdr3_nt: TGTGCCAGCAGCTTGCTAGGGCCGAACACCGGGGAGCTGTTTTTT; cdr3_aa: CASSLLGPNTGELFF